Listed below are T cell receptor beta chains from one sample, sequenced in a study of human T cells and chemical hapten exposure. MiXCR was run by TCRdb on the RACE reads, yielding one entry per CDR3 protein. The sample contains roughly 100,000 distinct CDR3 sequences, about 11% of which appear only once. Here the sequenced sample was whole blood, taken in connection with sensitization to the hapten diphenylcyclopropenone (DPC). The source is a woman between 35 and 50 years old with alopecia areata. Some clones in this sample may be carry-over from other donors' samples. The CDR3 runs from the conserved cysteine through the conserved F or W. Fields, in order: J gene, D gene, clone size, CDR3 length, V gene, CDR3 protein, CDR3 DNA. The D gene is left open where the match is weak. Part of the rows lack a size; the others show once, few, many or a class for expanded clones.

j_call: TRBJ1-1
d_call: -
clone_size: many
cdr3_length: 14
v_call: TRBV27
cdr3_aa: CASSLALTNTEAFF
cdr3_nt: TGTGCCAGCAGTTTAGCCCTGACCAACACTGAAGCTTTCTTT

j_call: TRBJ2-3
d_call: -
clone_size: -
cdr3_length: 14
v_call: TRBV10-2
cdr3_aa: CASSEGRRTDTQYF
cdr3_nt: TGCGCCAGCAGTGAGGGGAGGAGAACAGATACGCAGTATTTT

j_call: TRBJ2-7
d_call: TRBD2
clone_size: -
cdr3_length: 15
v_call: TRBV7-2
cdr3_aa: CASSSAGGSSYEQYF
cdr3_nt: TGTGCCAGCAGCTCAGCGGGGGGCAGTTCCTACGAGCAGTACTTC

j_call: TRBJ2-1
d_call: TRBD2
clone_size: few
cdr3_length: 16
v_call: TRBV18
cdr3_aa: CASSLQSGSRYNEQFF
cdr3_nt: TGTGCCAGCTCGCTCCAGAGCGGGAGCCGCTACAATGAGCAGTTCTTC

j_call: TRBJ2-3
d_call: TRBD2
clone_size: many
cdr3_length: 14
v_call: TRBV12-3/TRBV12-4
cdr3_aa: CASSGTSVGDTQYF
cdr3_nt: TGTGCCAGCAGCGGGACTAGCGTCGGAGATACGCAGTATTTT

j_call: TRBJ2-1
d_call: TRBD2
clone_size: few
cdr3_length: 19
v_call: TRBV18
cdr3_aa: CASSPRVGAGTSGRNEQFF
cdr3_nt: TGTGCCAGCTCCCCGCGGGTAGGGGCCGGGACTAGCGGAAGAAATGAGCAGTTCTTC

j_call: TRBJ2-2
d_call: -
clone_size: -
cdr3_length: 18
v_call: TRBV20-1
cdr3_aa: CSAQFPPPINPNTGELFF
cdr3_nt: TGCAGTGCCCAGTTTCCACCCCCGATTAACCCGAACACCGGGGAGCTGTTTTTT

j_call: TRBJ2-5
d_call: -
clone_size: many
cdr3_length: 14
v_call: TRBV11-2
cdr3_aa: CASSPGGAQETQYF
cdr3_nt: TGTGCCAGCAGCCCAGGGGGGGCCCAAGAGACCCAGTACTTC

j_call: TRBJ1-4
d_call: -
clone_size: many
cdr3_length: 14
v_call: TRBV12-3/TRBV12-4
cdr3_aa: CASSLNIQVGKLFF
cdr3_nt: TGTGCCAGCAGTTTAAATATACAGGTCGGAAAACTGTTTTTT

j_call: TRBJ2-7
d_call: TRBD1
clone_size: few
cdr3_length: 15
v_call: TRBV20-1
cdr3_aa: CSAGETGGNSYEQYF
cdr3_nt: TGCAGTGCCGGGGAGACAGGGGGAAACTCCTACGAGCAGTACTTC

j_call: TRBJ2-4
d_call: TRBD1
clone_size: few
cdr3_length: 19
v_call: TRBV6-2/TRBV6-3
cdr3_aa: CASSYPRQGRWTAKNIQYF
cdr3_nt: TGTGCCAGCAGTTATCCTAGACAGGGAAGGTGGACGGCCAAAAACATTCAGTACTTC

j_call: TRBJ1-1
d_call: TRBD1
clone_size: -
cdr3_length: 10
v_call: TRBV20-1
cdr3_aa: CSALRDRDIF
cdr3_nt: TGCAGTGCTCTGAGGGACAGGGACATTTTT

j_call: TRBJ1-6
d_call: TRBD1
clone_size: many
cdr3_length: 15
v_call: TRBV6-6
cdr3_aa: CASSLKTGANSPLHF
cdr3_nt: TGTGCCAGCAGTTTAAAGACAGGGGCGAATTCACCCCTCCACTTT

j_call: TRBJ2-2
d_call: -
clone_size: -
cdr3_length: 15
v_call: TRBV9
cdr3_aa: CASSVTGTTTGELFF
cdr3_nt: TGTGCCAGCAGCGTAACCGGGACCACCACCGGGGAGCTGTTTTTT